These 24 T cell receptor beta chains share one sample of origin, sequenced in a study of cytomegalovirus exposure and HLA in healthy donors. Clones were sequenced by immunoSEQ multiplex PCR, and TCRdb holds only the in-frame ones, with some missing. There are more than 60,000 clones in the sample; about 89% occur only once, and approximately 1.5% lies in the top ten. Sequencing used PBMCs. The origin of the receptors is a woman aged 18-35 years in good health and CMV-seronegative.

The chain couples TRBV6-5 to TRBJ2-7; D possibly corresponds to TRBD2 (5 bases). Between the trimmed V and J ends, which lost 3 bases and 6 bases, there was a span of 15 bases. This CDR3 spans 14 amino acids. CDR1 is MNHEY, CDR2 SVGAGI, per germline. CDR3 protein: CASSYSEGIGEQYF. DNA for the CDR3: TGTGCCAGCAGTTATTCAGAGGGTATCGGCGAGCAGTACTTC.

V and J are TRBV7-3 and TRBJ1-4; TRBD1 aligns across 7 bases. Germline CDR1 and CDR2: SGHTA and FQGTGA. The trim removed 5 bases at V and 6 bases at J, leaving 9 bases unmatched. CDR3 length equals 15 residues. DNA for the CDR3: TGTGCCAGCAGCCCGACGACAGGGCGAGATGAAAAACTGTTTTTT. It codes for CASSPTTGRDEKLFF. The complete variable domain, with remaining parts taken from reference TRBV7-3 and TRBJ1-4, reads GAGVSQTPSNKVTEKGKYVELRCDPISGHTALYWYRQSLGQGPEFLIYFQGTGAADDSGLPNDRFFAVRPEGSVSTLKIQRTERGDSAVYLCASSPTTGRDEKLFFGSGTQLSVL.

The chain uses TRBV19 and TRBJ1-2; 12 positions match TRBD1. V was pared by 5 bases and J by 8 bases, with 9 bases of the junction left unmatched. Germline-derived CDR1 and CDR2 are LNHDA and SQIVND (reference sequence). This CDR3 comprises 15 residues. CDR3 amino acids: CASSPLGQGAGGYTF. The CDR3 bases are TGTGCCAGTAGTCCCCTGGGACAGGGGGCGGGGGGCTACACCTTC. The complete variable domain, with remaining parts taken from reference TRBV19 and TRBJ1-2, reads DGGITQSPKYLFRKEGQNVTLSCEQNLNHDAMYWYRQDPGQGLRLIYYSQIVNDFQKGDIAEGYSVSREKKESFPLTVTSAQKNPTAFYLCASSPLGQGAGGYTFGSGTRLTVV.

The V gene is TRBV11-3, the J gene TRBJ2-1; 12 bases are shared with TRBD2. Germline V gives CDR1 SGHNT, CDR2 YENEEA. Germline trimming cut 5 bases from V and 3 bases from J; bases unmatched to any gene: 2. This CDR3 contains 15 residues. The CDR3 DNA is TGTGCCAGCAGCCGGACTAGCGGGGACTACAATGAGCAGTTCTTC. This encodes CASSRTSGDYNEQFF.

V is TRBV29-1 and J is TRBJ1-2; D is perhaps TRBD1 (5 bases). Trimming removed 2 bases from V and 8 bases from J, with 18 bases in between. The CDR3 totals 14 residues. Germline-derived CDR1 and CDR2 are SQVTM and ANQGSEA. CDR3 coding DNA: TGCAGCGTTGAAAGGGGCCAGGGCCTCGGAGGCTACACCTTC. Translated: CSVERGQGLGGYTF. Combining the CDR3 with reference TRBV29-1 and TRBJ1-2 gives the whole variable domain SAVISQKPSRDICQRGTSLTIQCQVDSQVTMMFWYRQQPGQSLTLIATANQGSEATYESGFVIDKFPISRPNLTFSTLTVSNMSPEDSSIYLCSVERGQGLGGYTFGSGTRLTVV.

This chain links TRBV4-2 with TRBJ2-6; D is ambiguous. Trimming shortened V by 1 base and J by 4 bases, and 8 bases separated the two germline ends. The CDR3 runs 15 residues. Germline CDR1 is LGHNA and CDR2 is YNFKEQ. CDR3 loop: CASSQGIAGANVLTF. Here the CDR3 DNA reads TGTGCCAGCAGCCAAGGTATAGCAGGGGCCAACGTCCTGACTTTC.

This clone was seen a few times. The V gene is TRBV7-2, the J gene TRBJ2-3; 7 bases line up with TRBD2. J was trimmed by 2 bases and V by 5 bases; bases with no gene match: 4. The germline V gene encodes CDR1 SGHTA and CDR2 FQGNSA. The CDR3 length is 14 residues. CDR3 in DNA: TGTGCCAGCAGCGTCCGGGACTACACAGATACGCAGTATTTT. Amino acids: CASSVRDYTDTQYF. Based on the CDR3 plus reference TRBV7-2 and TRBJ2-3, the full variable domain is GAGVSQSPSNKVTEKGKDVELRCDPISGHTALYWYRQSLGQGLEFLIYFQGNSAPDKSGLPSDRFSAERTGGSVSTLTIQRTQQEDSAVYLCASSVRDYTDTQYFGPGTRLTVL.

The CDR3 DNA reads as TGTGCCAGCAGTCAAACAGGGTTAACCTACGAGCAGTACTTC. It yields the protein CASSQTGLTYEQYF. V is TRBV6-5 and J is TRBJ2-7; weak D call: TRBD1 (6 bases). The CDR3 is 14 amino acids. Trimming cost V 5 bases and J 2 bases, with 13 bases left between them. Germline-derived CDR1 and CDR2 are MNHEY and SVGAGI.

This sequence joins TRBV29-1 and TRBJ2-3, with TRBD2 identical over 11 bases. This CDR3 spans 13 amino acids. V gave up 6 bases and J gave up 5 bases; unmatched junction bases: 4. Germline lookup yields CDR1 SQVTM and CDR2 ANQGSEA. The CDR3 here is CSVIAGGGDTQYF. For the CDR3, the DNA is TGCAGCGTAATAGCGGGAGGGGGAGATACGCAGTATTTT.

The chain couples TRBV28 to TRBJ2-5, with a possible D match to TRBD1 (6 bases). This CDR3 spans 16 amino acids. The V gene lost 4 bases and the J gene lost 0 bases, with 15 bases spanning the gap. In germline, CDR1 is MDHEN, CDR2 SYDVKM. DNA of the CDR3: TGTGCCAGCAGTTCACCGGGACACATGTACCAAGAGACCCAGTACTTC. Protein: CASSSPGHMYQETQYF. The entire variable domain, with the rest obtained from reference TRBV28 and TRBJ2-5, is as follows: DVKVTQSSRYLVKRTGEKVFLECVQDMDHENMFWYRQDPGLGLRLIYFSYDVKMKEKGDIPEGYSVSREKKERFSLILESASTNQTSMYLCASSSPGHMYQETQYFGPGTRLLVL.

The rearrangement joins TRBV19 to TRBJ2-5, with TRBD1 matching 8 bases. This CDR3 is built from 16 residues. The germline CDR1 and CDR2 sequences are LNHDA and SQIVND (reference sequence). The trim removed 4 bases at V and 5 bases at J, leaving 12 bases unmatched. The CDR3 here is CASSTGQGWGEETQYF. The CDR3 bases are TGTGCCAGTAGTACCGGACAGGGTTGGGGAGAGGAGACCCAGTACTTC.

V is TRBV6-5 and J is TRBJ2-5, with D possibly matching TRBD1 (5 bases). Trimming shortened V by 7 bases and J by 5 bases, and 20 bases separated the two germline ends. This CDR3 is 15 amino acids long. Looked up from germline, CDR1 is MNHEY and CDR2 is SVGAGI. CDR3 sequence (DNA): TGTGCCAGCACTCTACGACAGACGGAGTCGGAGACCCAGTACTTC. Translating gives CASTLRQTESETQYF.

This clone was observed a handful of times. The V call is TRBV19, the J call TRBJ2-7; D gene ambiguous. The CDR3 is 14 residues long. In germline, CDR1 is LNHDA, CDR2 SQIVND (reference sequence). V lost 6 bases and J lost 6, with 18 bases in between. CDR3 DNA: TGTGCCAGTAGGCCCTCAAGAGCCCCTCTCGAGCAGTACTTC. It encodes CASRPSRAPLEQYF.

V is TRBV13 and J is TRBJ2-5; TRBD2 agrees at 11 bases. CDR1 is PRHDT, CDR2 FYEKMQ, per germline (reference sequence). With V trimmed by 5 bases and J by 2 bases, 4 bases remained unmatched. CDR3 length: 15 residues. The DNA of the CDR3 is TGTGCCAGCAGCGAAAGGACTAGCGGGCAAGAGACCCAGTACTTC. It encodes CASSERTSGQETQYF.

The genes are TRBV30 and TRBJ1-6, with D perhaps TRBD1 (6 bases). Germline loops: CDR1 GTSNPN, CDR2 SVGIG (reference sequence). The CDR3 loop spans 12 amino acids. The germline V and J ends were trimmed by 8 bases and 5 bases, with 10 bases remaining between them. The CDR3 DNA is TGTGCCAAAGGGGGAGATAATTCACCCCTCCACTTT. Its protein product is CAKGGDNSPLHF.

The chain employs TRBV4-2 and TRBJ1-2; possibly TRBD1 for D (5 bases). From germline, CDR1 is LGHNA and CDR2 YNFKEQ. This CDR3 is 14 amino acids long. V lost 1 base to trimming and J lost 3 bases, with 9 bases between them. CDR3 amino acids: CASSQGGGDYGYTF. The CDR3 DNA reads TGTGCCAGCAGCCAAGGAGGAGGGGACTATGGCTACACCTTC.

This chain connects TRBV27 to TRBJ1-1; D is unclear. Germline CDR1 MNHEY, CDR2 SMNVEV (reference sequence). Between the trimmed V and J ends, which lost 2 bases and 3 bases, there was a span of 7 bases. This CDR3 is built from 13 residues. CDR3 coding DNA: TGTGCCAGCAGTTTACGGGGAGACACTGAAGCTTTCTTT. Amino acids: CASSLRGDTEAFF.

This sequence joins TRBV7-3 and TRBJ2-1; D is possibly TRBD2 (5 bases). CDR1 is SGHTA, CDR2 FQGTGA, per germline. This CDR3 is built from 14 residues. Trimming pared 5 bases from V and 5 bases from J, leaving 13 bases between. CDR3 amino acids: CASSQWTGDNEQFF. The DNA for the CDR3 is TGTGCCAGCAGCCAATGGACTGGAGACAATGAGCAGTTCTTC.

For the CDR3, the DNA is TGTGCCAGCAGCCTAGGGGGCAGGGACATTCAGTACTTC. Protein sequence: CASSLGGRDIQYF. This chain links TRBV5-8 with TRBJ2-4, with 7 bases identical to TRBD1. This CDR3 has 13 amino acids. Germline V gene sequence: CDR1 SGHTS, CDR2 YDEGEE. J gave up 8 bases and V 4 bases, and 6 bases lay outside the gene matches. The full variable domain, in which reference TRBV5-8 and TRBJ2-4 provide the parts outside the CDR3, is EAGVTQSPTHLIKTRGQQATLRCSPISGHTSVYWYQQALGLGLQFLLWYDEGEERNRGNFPPRFSGRQFPNYSSELNVNALELEDSALYLCASSLGGRDIQYFGAGTRLSVL.

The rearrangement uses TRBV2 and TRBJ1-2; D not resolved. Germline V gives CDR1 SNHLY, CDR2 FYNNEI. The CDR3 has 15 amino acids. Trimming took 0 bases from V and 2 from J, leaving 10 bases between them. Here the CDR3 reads CASSEASLRNYGYTF. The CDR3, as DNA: TGTGCCAGCAGTGAAGCGTCTCTCAGAAACTATGGCTACACCTTC.

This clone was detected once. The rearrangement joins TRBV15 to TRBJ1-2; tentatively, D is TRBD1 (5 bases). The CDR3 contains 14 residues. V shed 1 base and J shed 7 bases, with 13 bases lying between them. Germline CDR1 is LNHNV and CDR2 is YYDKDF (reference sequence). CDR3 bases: TGTGCCACCAGCAGAGCCGGGGGGACGGGTGGCTACACCTTC. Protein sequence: CATSRAGGTGGYTF. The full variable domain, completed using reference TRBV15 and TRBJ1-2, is DAMVIQNPRYQVTQFGKPVTLSCSQTLNHNVMYWYQQKSSQAPKLLFHYYDKDFNNEADTPDNFQSRRPNTSFCFLDIRSPGLGDTAMYLCATSRAGGTGGYTFGSGTRLTVV.

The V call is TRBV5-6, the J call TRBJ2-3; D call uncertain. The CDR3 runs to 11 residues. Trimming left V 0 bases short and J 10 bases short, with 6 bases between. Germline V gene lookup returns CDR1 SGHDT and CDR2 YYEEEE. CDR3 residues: CASSLGSAQYF. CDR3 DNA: TGTGCCAGCAGCTTGGGATCGGCGCAGTATTTT.

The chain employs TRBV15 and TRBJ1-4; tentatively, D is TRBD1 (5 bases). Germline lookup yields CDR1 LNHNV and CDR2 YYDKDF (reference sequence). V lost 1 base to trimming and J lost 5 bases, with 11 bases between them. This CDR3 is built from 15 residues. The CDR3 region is CATSRGGRENEKLFF. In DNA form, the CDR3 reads TGTGCCACCAGCAGAGGGGGCAGGGAAAATGAAAAACTGTTTTTT.

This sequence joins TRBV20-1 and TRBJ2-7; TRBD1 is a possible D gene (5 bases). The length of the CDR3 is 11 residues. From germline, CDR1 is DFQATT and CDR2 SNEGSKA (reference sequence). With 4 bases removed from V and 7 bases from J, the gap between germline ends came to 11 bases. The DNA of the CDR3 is TGCAGTGCTAACCAGGGTTTTGAGCAGTACTTC. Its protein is CSANQGFEQYF.